The rows below give T cell receptor beta chains drawn from one sample of a study of CD8 T cells in Susac syndrome. TCRdb re-called the immunoSEQ multiplex PCR reads through MiXCR, storing one row per CDR3 protein. Of some 180,000 distinct CDR3 sequences in the sample, 75% to 95% were seen once. Sequencing input: CD4+ T cells from PBMCs. Receptor source: a human donor with Susac syndrome. CDR3s include the opening cysteine and the closing phenylalanine or tryptophan. A D gene is named only where the DNA matches it firmly. Some rows have no size entry. The others give once, few or many, or a class for an expanded clone.

size,V,D,J,CDR3,DNA
-,TRBV2,TRBD1,TRBJ2-6,CASSDRGQVSGANVLTF,TGTGCCAGCAGTGACAGGGGACAGGTCTCTGGGGCCAACGTCCTGACTTTC
few,TRBV9,-,TRBJ2-5,CASSSSGGARETQYF,TGTGCCAGCAGCTCATCAGGGGGGGCGAGGGAGACCCAGTACTTC
-,TRBV5-1,TRBD2,TRBJ2-7,CASSLSGRAREQYF,TGCGCCAGCAGCTTAAGCGGGAGGGCCAGGGAGCAGTACTTC
-,TRBV9,-,TRBJ1-5,CASSVRAGDYSNQPQHF,TGTGCCAGCAGCGTACGGGCAGGTGATTATAGCAATCAGCCCCAGCATTTT
-,TRBV6-5,-,TRBJ2-1,CASSYRDLHNEQFF,TGTGCCAGCAGTTACAGGGACCTTCACAATGAGCAGTTCTTC
-,TRBV5-1,-,TRBJ1-4,CASSSQGSSTNEKLFF,TGCGCCAGCAGCTCCCAAGGTTCTTCGACTAATGAAAAACTGTTTTTT
-,TRBV20-1,-,TRBJ2-3,CSARAAGFTDTQYF,TGCAGTGCTAGAGCTGCGGGGTTCACAGATACGCAGTATTTT
-,TRBV2,-,TRBJ1-5,CASSYRDASNQPQHF,TGTGCCAGCAGTTACAGGGATGCCAGCAATCAGCCCCAGCATTTT
-,TRBV18,-,TRBJ1-2,CASSPQDTMGGYTF,TGTGCCAGCTCACCACAGGACACAATGGGAGGCTACACCTTC
-,TRBV11-2,-,TRBJ2-7,CASSPTGTYEQYF,TGTGCCAGCAGCCCGACGGGAACCTACGAGCAGTACTTC